The sequence of this TCR beta chain was determined in a study of blood T cell repertoires in COVID-19. Study details: The analysed material was cDNA or gDNA that came from T cells, B-cell-depleted T cells, or PBMCs.

Per the original data handling: The authors estimated nucleated cell counts from reference gene primer amplification. Generated by immunoSEQ multiplex PCR, the TCRdb table keeps only in-frame clones and is missing some. From that table come the V and J calls and clone size; the DNA was used to work out D and trimming. The sample holds 280,000 or so clones, about 86% seen once. The CDR3 has 15 amino acids. Germline CDR1 and CDR2: SGHAT and FQNNGV. Trimming left V 1 base short and J 7 bases short, with 13 bases between. Sequenced input: peripheral blood. This chain connects TRBV11-2 to TRBJ1-4; D is ambiguous. The source is a woman between 25 and 40 years old who had recovered from COVID-19. CDR3 DNA sequence: TGTGCCAGCAGCTTAGGGTTTGGGCCTCGTGAAAAACTGTTTTTT. Its translation: CASSLGFGPREKLFF.